This T cell receptor (beta chain) was documented in a study of molecular identifiers for immune sequencing clone quantification. From the PCR reads, TCRdb called clonotypes with MiXCR, one entry per CDR3 protein. The table lists 600,000 to 650,000 distinct CDR3 sequences, around 20% of them singletons. To note about this clonotype: What it binds is unknown. A read error may explain this, as a much larger clone is one base away.

Findings and caveats of the study: A single cell's spiked Jurkat TCR RNA was reportedly detectable among one million naive cells.

Sorted cells numbering about 19,000 to 1,000,000, with 10%, 30% or 50% RNA, yielded the naive CD8 libraries. Naive CD8 T cells were picked out by sorting for CD8+CD4-CCR7+CD45RA+. The sequence came from a human donor in good health. Some libraries in this study had Jurkat cell RNA spiked in. Sequenced: naive CD8+ T cells from blood, with Jurkat cell RNA spiked in. Subset meaning: FACS-sorted CD8+CD4-CCR7+CD45RA+ naive T cells.

The CDR3 is CASRADTGLGTDTQYF. DNA of the CDR3: TGTGCCAGCAGGGCCGATACGGGCCTAGGCACAGATACGCAGTATTTT. The genes are TRBV25-1 and TRBJ2-3; D gene unclear. Germline CDR1 reads MGHDK; CDR2 reads SYGVNS. The length of the CDR3 is 16 residues. The ends were cut back, 6 bases at V and 1 base at J, with 17 bases in the middle.